This T cell receptor beta chain was recorded in a study of CXCR3-negative and CXCR3-positive naive CD8 T cells. For the study at large: Each library held about 1.5 +/- 0.3 million TRB reads, around 140 million in total.

Libraries of TRB cDNA were made by 5' RACE and carried UMIs. TCRdb reanalyzed the 5' RACE reads, giving one entry per CDR3 protein sequence and no DNA. Recorded for this sample: roughly 110,000 distinct CDR3 sequences. Concerning this clonotype: Antigen: not known.

The CDR3 is 15 amino acids. Germline CDR1 and CDR2: DFQATT and SNEGSKA (reference sequence). General study findings and limits: The TRB CDR3s that CXCR3-positive naive cells carried were more hydrophobic than those of CXCR3-negative naive cells.

Material for sequencing was naive CXCR3+ CD8+ T cells from blood. Specified subset: CD45RO-CCR7+CD27+CD95- naive CD8+ T cells expressing CXCR3 (TNR3+). The receptor's source is a human donor in good health. Some clones in this sample may be carry-over from other donors' samples. The genes are TRBV20-1 and TRBJ2-1. The CDR3 sequence: CSARTLYGSYNEQFF.